This entry describes one T cell receptor (beta chain). This table comes from immunoSEQ multiplex PCR, and its TCRdb copy is limited to in-frame clones, with some not included. This table has about 75,000 clones, 70% to 90% appearing once. The germline CDR1 and CDR2 sequences are SGDLS and YYNGEE. V shed 0 bases and J shed 2 bases, with 9 bases lying between them. This CDR3 region has 14 residues. The sample originates from a study of T cell changes during pregnancy in multiple sclerosis. The material was peripheral blood, obtained in the first trimester of pregnancy. The chain uses TRBV9 and TRBJ2-7, with D maybe TRBD1 (7 bases). This TCR was recovered from a female donor in good health, enrolled as a control in a pregnancy study. The CDR3 loop is CASSVGGTAYEQYF. CDR3 nucleotides: TGTGCCAGCAGCGTAGGCGGGACAGCCTACGAGCAGTACTTC.